Listed here is a single T cell receptor beta chain. What it recognizes is unknown. The data are from a study of post-analysis software for immune sequencing data. Across the whole study: There were relapsing-remitting, secondary progressive and progressive-relapsing multiple sclerosis among the disease courses included.

The TCR beta cDNA libraries carried unique molecular identifiers. cDNA molecules numbering roughly 0.5 million came from around 1 to 10 million T cells. TCRdb recomputed calls from the PCR reads with MiXCR, one row per CDR3 protein. The sample consists of hundreds of thousands of distinct CDR3 sequences, around 33% of them appearing once. Germline V gene lookup returns CDR1 SEHNR and CDR2 FQNEAQ (reference sequence). This CDR3 is 16 amino acids long. V was shortened by 0 bases and J by 6 bases, with 16 bases between the two germline ends. Regarding the study as a whole: Five or six TRBV segments, TRBV5-6, TRBV5-1 and TRBV20-1 among them, were found more frequent in patients than controls. F measure showed strong co-clustering of same-batch samples. Normalized Chao1 diversity was significantly lower in multiple sclerosis patients than in controls.

The chain has TRBV7-9 and TRBJ2-3, with unresolved D. The source is a girl between 5 and 17 years old with multiple sclerosis. What was sequenced was blood. The CDR3 loop reads CASSLALNGDYDTQYF. The CDR3 bases are TGTGCCAGCAGCTTAGCGCTGAATGGCGATTACGATACGCAGTATTTT. The full variable domain, completed using reference TRBV7-9 and TRBJ2-3, is DTGVSQNPRHKITKRGQNVTFRCDPISEHNRLYWYRQTLGQGPEFLTYFQNEAQLEKSRLLSDRFSAERPKGSFSTLEIQRTEQGDSAMYLCASSLALNGDYDTQYFGPGTRLTVL.